The entry below describes one T cell receptor beta chain. This record belongs to a study of blood T cell repertoires in COVID-19. About the study: Samples representing acute and convalescent COVID-19 were sourced from the United States, Italy and Spain. T cells, B-cell-depleted T cells, or PBMCs provided the cDNA or gDNA that served as material.

There are 14 residues in the CDR3. The ends were cut back, 6 bases at V and 10 bases at J, with 19 bases in the middle. Germline V gene data show CDR1 as ENHRY and CDR2 as SYGVKD. Per the original data handling: Amplification of reference gene primers provided the estimated nucleated cell counts. Sequencing was performed with immunoSEQ multiplex PCR; in TCRdb, only in-frame clones are kept and a portion is missing. For V, J and clone size, that table is used; D and trimming come from the DNA. The data show 88,000 or so clones, around 75% seen once. The sequenced sample consisted of peripheral blood. This TCR was recovered from a human donor in a cohort sampled during active COVID-19. V and J are TRBV10-3 and TRBJ2-1, with a possible D match to TRBD2 (5 bases). CDR3 residues: CAIREDSAGWEQFF. The CDR3 coding sequence is TGTGCCATCAGGGAGGACTCCGCCGGTTGGGAGCAGTTCTTC.